This T cell receptor (beta chain) was sequenced for a study of blood T cell repertoires in COVID-19. Study-level background: Acute-phase and convalescent COVID-19 samples originated in the United States, Italy and Spain. Nucleic acid was either cDNA or gDNA, and it came from T cells, B-cell-depleted T cells, or PBMCs.

Original analysis: Reference gene primer amplification yielded estimated nucleated cell counts. Sequencing used immunoSEQ multiplex PCR; TCRdb keeps in-frame clones, though not all of them. The V and J calls and clone size are taken from that table; D and trimming were inferred from the DNA. The data contain tens of thousands of clones, 77% of them singletons. The table lists this clone with a few counts. Sequencing input: peripheral blood. This sequence was found in a human donor with active or convalescent COVID-19. The donor label of this sample is uncertain.

The DNA of the CDR3 is TGTGCCAGTAGTACCTCGGACAGGGGCAGGACACCCCTCCACTTT. It is translated as CASSTSDRGRTPLHF. The chain is built from TRBV19 and TRBJ1-6; TRBD1 matches 9 bases. Trimming removed 4 bases from V and 11 bases from J; junction bases left unmatched: 9. Looked up from germline, CDR1 is LNHDA and CDR2 is SQIVND (reference sequence). This CDR3 comprises 15 residues.